A selection of T cell receptor beta chains follows, all from one sample in a study of cytomegalovirus exposure and HLA in healthy donors. Repertoires were generated with immunoSEQ multiplex PCR, while TCRdb's copy carries only in-frame clones and drops some. The table lists some 80,000 clones, about 95% of them singletons. The sample was PBMCs. These receptors were taken from a man aged 18 to 29 in good health and CMV-seropositive. Each CDR3 is given with its conserved first and last residue. The order of the fields is V gene, CDR3 protein.

TRBV6-1 | CASSGHGNQPQHF
TRBV5-4 | CASSREGKHEQFF
TRBV4-1 | CASSQDSAEFYEQYF
TRBV6-5 | CASSYSEVAKTQYF
TRBV4-2 | CASSGDRVRTDTQYF
TRBV5-1 | CASSLVYTDTQYF
TRBV15 | CATSLAGRATDTQYF
TRBV5-4 | CASSLEPRVENEQFF
TRBV27 | CASSLKPGTYEQYF
TRBV27 | CASSAGHGREGRNEQFF
TRBV4-1 | CASSPAPPTGNEQFF
TRBV30 | CAGNQATF
TRBV5-6 | CASSLFTGLGDTQYF
TRBV6-5 | CASILSQGASEAFF
TRBV11-2 | CASSGGFNEQYF
TRBV15 | CATSRDTSGRGEQFF
TRBV5-8 | CASSFRVMNTEAFF
TRBV12-5 | CASGLETGSLGTQYF
TRBV5-4 | CASSSSGASGEKLFF
TRBV7-8 | CASSLGASALAGLHYEQYF
TRBV27 | CASSFAGEHEQYF
TRBV7-9 | CASSLAGAQETQYF
TRBV18 | CASSPHAPGLAGGPGNEQFF